This entry lists 26 T cell receptor beta chains sequenced from one sample in a study of cytomegalovirus exposure and HLA in healthy donors. The PCR used 60 Vbeta and 13 Jbeta primers. The assay was immunoSEQ multiplex PCR, and TCRdb's table has in-frame clones only and misses some. The sample shows roughly 130,000 clones, over 50% of them seen only once. The material sequenced was PBMCs. Receptors were obtained from a middle-aged woman in good health and CMV-seropositive.

CDR3 region: CASSPAGQANEKLFF. The CDR3 DNA reads as TGTGCCAGCTCACCAGCGGGACAGGCTAATGAAAAACTGTTTTTT. The chain employs TRBV18 and TRBJ1-4; 8 bases are a match to TRBD1. The CDR3 is 15 residues long. Germline V CDR1 and CDR2: KGHSH, LQKENI. The V segment lost 2 bases and the J segment 3 bases; nucleotides outside the gene matches: 2.

This clone has just a few counts. The chain carries TRBV5-1 and TRBJ2-5, with TRBD2 as a possible D gene (5 bases). This CDR3 spans 16 amino acids. V was shortened by 4 bases and J by 0 bases, with 16 bases between the two germline ends. Germline CDR1 and CDR2: SGHRS and YFSETQ. CDR3 amino acids: CASSHPGERYQETQYF. As DNA, the CDR3 is TGCGCCAGCAGCCACCCCGGGGAGAGGTACCAAGAGACCCAGTACTTC.

The chain links TRBV6-5 to TRBJ2-5, with 12 bases fitting TRBD2. The end of the DNA fits TRBJ2-7 better, so the J call may be wrong. There are 15 residues in the CDR3. Germline values: CDR1 MNHEY, CDR2 SVGAGI. The CDR3 spells CASSLLAGGPFEQYF. In DNA, the CDR3 is TGTGCCAGCAGCCTCCTAGCGGGGGGGCCGTTCGAGCAGTACTTC.

This clone turned up a few times. Since no conserved phenylalanine or tryptophan closes the CDR3, a read error is the likely cause. Because the CDR3's place on the DNA is in doubt, the DNA is left out and the CDR3 is given as listed by TCRdb. J is TRBJ1-1 and V is TRBV28. The CDR3 is 15 residues long, ends included. Germline V gene lookup returns CDR1 MDHEN and CDR2 SYDVKM. The CDR3 loop is CASRNLSGHQKGEGL.

The chain couples TRBV6-1 to TRBJ2-3; no firm D call. Germline-derived CDR1 and CDR2 are MNHNS and SASEGT. Trimming removed 2 bases from V and 2 bases from J, with 8 bases in between. The length of the CDR3 is 14 residues. The CDR3 sequence is CASSEQRYTDTQYF. For the CDR3, the DNA is TGTGCCAGCAGTGAACAACGGTACACAGATACGCAGTATTTT.

V usage is TRBV10-3 and J usage is TRBJ1-1; 10 nucleotides line up with TRBD1. This CDR3 comprises 17 residues. Germline V gene sequence: CDR1 ENHRY, CDR2 SYGVKD. Trimming took 4 bases from V and 6 from J; bases not matched to a gene: 14. The CDR3 region has the DNA TGTGCCATCAGTGCTGGGAAGACAGGGGGCGAATCCCCTGAAGCTTTCTTT. Its translation is CAISAGKTGGESPEAFF.

This clone was seen more than once but under ten times. The chain has TRBV7-9 and TRBJ2-2; 7 bases are a match to TRBD1. With V trimmed by 5 bases and J by 2 bases, 5 bases remained unmatched. This CDR3 region has 15 residues. Germline CDR1 and CDR2: SEHNR and FQNEAQ (reference sequence). The CDR3 loop is CASSPGTVNTGELFF. In DNA, the CDR3 is TGTGCCAGCAGCCCTGGGACAGTAAACACCGGGGAGCTGTTTTTT.

The chain recombines TRBV6-6 with TRBJ1-1, with D uncertain. Trimming took off 6 bases at V and 11 bases at J, with 22 bases between the two ends. The CDR3 sequence is 14 residues long. Germline V gene lookup returns CDR1 MNHNY and CDR2 SVGAGI (reference sequence). The CDR3 loop reads CASSRAGSPKVAFF. Written as DNA, the CDR3 is TGTGCCAGCAGCCGAGCCGGGTCACCTAAAGTGGCTTTCTTT.

This sequence joins TRBV23-1 and TRBJ2-4; D is unclear. TRBV23-1 carries the ORF label, with uncertain function. The V gene lost 2 bases and the J gene lost 0 bases, with 8 bases spanning the gap. The length of the CDR3 is 15 residues. In DNA form, the CDR3 reads TGCGCCAGCAGTCAAGGTAGATTAGCCAAAAACATTCAGTACTTC. Amino acids: CASSQGRLAKNIQYF.

V is TRBV7-6 and J is TRBJ1-5; 8 nucleotides agree with TRBD1. This CDR3 is 17 amino acids long. The V and J ends lost 4 bases and 4 bases, in that order; junction bases with no gene match: 12. The germline V gene has CDR1 SGHVS and CDR2 FNYEAQ. The CDR3 nucleotides read TGTGCCAGCAGCTCATCATCCGGGACAGGAAGGAATCAGCCCCAGCATTTT. Its translation: CASSSSSGTGRNQPQHF.

The V gene is TRBV5-1, the J gene TRBJ2-5, with TRBD2 as a possible D gene (6 bases). Deletions cut 0 bases from V and 5 bases from J, with 14 bases between. Germline V gene lookup returns CDR1 SGHRS and CDR2 YFSETQ. The CDR3 is 15 amino acids. The CDR3 is CASSLGLDIVETQYF. DNA for the CDR3: TGCGCCAGCAGCTTGGGACTAGATATTGTGGAGACCCAGTACTTC. The whole variable domain, remainder taken from reference TRBV5-1 and TRBJ2-5, is KAGVTQTPRYLIKTRGQQVTLSCSPISGHRSVSWYQQTPGQGLQFLFEYFSETQRNKGNFPGRFSGRQFSNSRSEMNVSTLELGDSALYLCASSLGLDIVETQYFGPGTRLLVL.

The rearrangement joins TRBV6-6 to TRBJ2-5; D unresolved. Germline assignment: CDR1 MNHNY and CDR2 SVGAGI (reference sequence). V lost 5 bases, J lost 5 bases, and 9 bases lay in between. The CDR3 runs to 12 residues. For the CDR3, the DNA is TGTGCCAGCAGTCCCCCCGGGGAGACCCAGTACTTC. Translating it yields CASSPPGETQYF.

This clone was picked up a small number of times. This chain uses TRBV19 with TRBJ1-2; 8 bases fit TRBD1. V shed 6 bases, J shed 5 bases, and the junction held 5 bases outside the gene matches. Germline loops: CDR1 LNHDA, CDR2 SQIVND (reference sequence). CDR3 length: 13 amino acids. The CDR3 loop reads CASRLRTGYGYTF. The CDR3 coding sequence is TGTGCCAGTAGATTACGGACAGGGTATGGCTACACCTTC.

The rearrangement uses TRBV15 and TRBJ2-3, with D unresolved. This CDR3 has 16 residues. Germline V gene sequence: CDR1 LNHNV, CDR2 YYDKDF (reference sequence). V shed 0 bases and J shed 1 base, with 11 bases lying between them. The CDR3 DNA follows: TGTGCCACCAGCAGAGATCGAGGTCTTCGCACAGATACGCAGTATTTT. It is translated as CATSRDRGLRTDTQYF.

The gene calls are TRBV19 and TRBJ1-1, with 7 bases fitting TRBD1. In germline, CDR1 is LNHDA, CDR2 SQIVND (reference sequence). V lost 4 bases and J lost 4; bases outside the gene matches: 12. The CDR3 length is 16 residues. The CDR3 sequence: CASSTLPGQRATEAFF. For the CDR3, the DNA is TGTGCCAGTAGTACCCTACCGGGACAGAGGGCCACTGAAGCTTTCTTT.

This clone appeared once. This chain uses TRBV7-2 with TRBJ1-2; no definite D call. Trimming cost V 3 bases and J 0 bases, with 8 bases left between them. This CDR3 spans 14 amino acids. Per the germline V gene, CDR1 is SGHTA and CDR2 is FQGNSA. CDR3 sequence reads: CASSFHGANYGYTF. DNA for the CDR3: TGTGCCAGCAGCTTTCACGGGGCTAACTATGGCTACACCTTC. The full variable domain, with the rest looked up from reference TRBV7-2 and TRBJ1-2, is GAGVSQSPSNKVTEKGKDVELRCDPISGHTALYWYRQSLGQGLEFLIYFQGNSAPDKSGLPSDRFSAERTGGSVSTLTIQRTQQEDSAVYLCASSFHGANYGYTFGSGTRLTVV.

In nucleotides, the CDR3 is TGTGCCAGCAGTGCGCCGGGACAGGGGGCTGGTGAGCAGTTCTTC. Translated: CASSAPGQGAGEQFF. The chain couples TRBV28 to TRBJ2-1; 12 bases agree with TRBD1. Trimming took 5 bases from V and 9 from J; bases not matched to a gene: 8. The length of the CDR3 is 15 residues. From germline, CDR1 is MDHEN and CDR2 SYDVKM. Full variable domain (remainder filled in from reference TRBV28 and TRBJ2-1): DVKVTQSSRYLVKRTGEKVFLECVQDMDHENMFWYRQDPGLGLRLIYFSYDVKMKEKGDIPEGYSVSREKKERFSLILESASTNQTSMYLCASSAPGQGAGEQFFGPGTRLTVL.

This chain joins TRBV29-1 and TRBJ1-1; no clear D. The CDR3 is 12 amino acids. Trimming took 4 bases from V and 5 from J, leaving 11 bases between them. Per germline, CDR1 SQVTM and CDR2 ANQGSEA. The CDR3 sequence is CSVAPRGTEAFF. DNA of the CDR3: TGCAGCGTTGCCCCCCGGGGAACTGAAGCTTTCTTT.

The chain joins TRBV16 to TRBJ1-5; 7 bases map to TRBD1. Losses at the gene ends were 2 bases for V and 1 base for J; bases not matched to a gene: 8. This CDR3 is built from 17 residues. In germline, CDR1 is KGHSY, CDR2 FQNENV. This CDR3 reads CASSQTWEGGSNQPQHF. In DNA, the CDR3 is TGTGCCAGCAGCCAAACTTGGGAAGGGGGCAGCAATCAGCCCCAGCATTTT.

This chain connects TRBV2 to TRBJ2-3; 9 positions agree with TRBD1. CDR3 size: 18 residues. Germline loops: CDR1 SNHLY, CDR2 FYNNEI. V was clipped by 5 bases and J by 3 bases; unmatched bases: 15. The chain's CDR3 is CASSHSRMRDRETDTQYF. The CDR3 region has the DNA TGTGCCAGCAGTCACAGCCGGATGCGGGACAGGGAGACAGATACGCAGTATTTT.

The chain links TRBV7-6 to TRBJ2-1; TRBD2 aligns across 11 bases. The trim removed 3 bases at V and 0 bases at J, leaving 1 base unmatched. From germline, CDR1 is SGHVS and CDR2 FNYEAQ. This CDR3 region has 16 residues. The CDR3 DNA follows: TGTGCCAGCAGCTTGACTAGCGGGGTCTCCTACAATGAGCAGTTCTTC. Protein product: CASSLTSGVSYNEQFF.

A few counts support this clone. The genes are TRBV9 and TRBJ1-2, with 11 bases fitting TRBD1. Germline V lookup: CDR1 SGDLS, CDR2 YYNGEE. J was trimmed by 4 bases and V by 0 bases; bases with no gene match: 5. The CDR3 spans 16 residues. The CDR3 DNA is TGTGCCAGCAGCGTAGGGACAGGGGGCAGGGGCTATGGCTACACCTTC. Its translation is CASSVGTGGRGYGYTF.

This rearrangement joins TRBV6-5 to TRBJ2-1; 7 nucleotides line up with TRBD2. The V gene's germline CDR1 is MNHEY and CDR2 SVGAGI. The CDR3 totals 15 residues. The V and J ends lost 8 bases and 8 bases, in that order; junction bases with no gene match: 15. The CDR3 loop reads CASCPWASGGDEQFF. CDR3 coding DNA: TGTGCCAGCTGCCCGTGGGCTAGCGGAGGGGATGAGCAGTTCTTC.

The genes are TRBV7-8 and TRBJ1-5; tentatively, D is TRBD1 (6 bases). CDR1 is SGHVS and CDR2 is FQNEAQ in the germline V gene. The ends were cut back, 2 bases at V and 2 bases at J, with 10 bases in the middle. The CDR3 runs 15 residues. CDR3 sequence: CASSLSGGRNQPQHF. Here the CDR3 DNA reads TGTGCCAGCAGCTTATCGGGGGGGCGCAATCAGCCCCAGCATTTT.

The rearrangement uses TRBV9 and TRBJ1-3; D not resolved. Germline values: CDR1 SGDLS, CDR2 YYNGEE. The CDR3 consists of 14 residues. Trimming shortened V by 0 bases and J by 0 bases, and 4 bases separated the two germline ends. The CDR3 is CASSVVDSGNTIYF. The CDR3, as DNA: TGTGCCAGCAGCGTAGTAGACTCTGGAAACACCATATATTTT. Together with reference TRBV9 and TRBJ1-3, the CDR3 gives the full variable domain: DSGVTQTPKHLITATGQRVTLRCSPRSGDLSVYWYQQSLDQGLQFLIQYYNGEERAKGNILERFSAQQFPDLHSELNLSSLELGDSALYFCASSVVDSGNTIYFGEGSWLTVV.

The genes are TRBV6-4 and TRBJ2-1; 8 bases map to TRBD2. This CDR3 comprises 15 residues. J gave up 0 bases and V 7 bases, and 5 bases lay outside the gene matches. CDR1 and CDR2 from the germline V gene are MRHNA and SNTAGT. The DNA for the CDR3 is TGTGCCAGCACCTCCGGGACTAGCTCCTACAATGAGCAGTTCTTC. Amino acids: CASTSGTSSYNEQFF.